This record looks at one T cell receptor beta chain sequence and its context. Its antigen is not known. The data were obtained in a study of T-cell memory formation after mild COVID-19. General study points: Day 15 to 85 contracting clones showed balanced CD4/CD8; later expanders leaned CD4+.

TCRdb reanalysed the 5' RACE reads using MiXCR and keeps one entry per CDR3 protein. The repertoire holds approximately 480,000 distinct CDR3 sequences, with about 20% as singletons. This CDR3 comprises 13 residues. Trimming shortened V by 1 base and J by 10 bases, and 8 bases separated the two germline ends. Germline assignment: CDR1 LGHDT and CDR2 YNNKEL (reference sequence). The receptor was derived from an adult woman who had mild COVID-19 (a few samples of this study predate the infection). Cell type and time point are not known. The V and J genes are TRBV3-1 and TRBJ1-6, with D unclear. Sequenced sample: PBMCs or a T cell subset sorted from them (not recorded which). CDR3 DNA sequence: TGTGCCAGCAGCCAAGTTGAGGGATCACCCCTCCACTTT. Protein product: CASSQVEGSPLHF. The full variable domain, rest sourced from reference TRBV3-1 and TRBJ1-6, is DTAVSQTPKYLVTQMGNDKSIKCEQNLGHDTMYWYKQDSKKFLKIMFSYNNKELIINETVPNRFSPKSPDKAHLNLHINSLELGDSAVYFCASSQVEGSPLHFGNGTRLTVT.